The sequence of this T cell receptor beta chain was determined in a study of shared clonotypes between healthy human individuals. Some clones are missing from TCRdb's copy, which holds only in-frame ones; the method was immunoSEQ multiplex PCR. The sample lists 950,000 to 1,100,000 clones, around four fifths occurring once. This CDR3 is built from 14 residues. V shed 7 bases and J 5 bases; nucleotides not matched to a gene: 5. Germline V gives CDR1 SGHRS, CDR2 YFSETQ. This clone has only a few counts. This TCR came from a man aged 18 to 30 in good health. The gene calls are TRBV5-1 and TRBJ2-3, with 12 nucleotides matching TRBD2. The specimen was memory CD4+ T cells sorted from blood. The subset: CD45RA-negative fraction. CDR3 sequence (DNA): TGCGCCAGCGCTAGCGGGGGGGCCCAAGATACGCAGTATTTT. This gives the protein CASASGGAQDTQYF.